This T cell receptor beta chain stems from a study of Ad26.COV2.S vaccination and SARS-CoV-2 variants. The sample holds one count of this clone. This CDR3 contains 14 residues. V lost 5 bases and J 5 bases, leaving 15 bases between the germline ends. CDR1 is SGHTA and CDR2 is FQGTGA in the germline V gene. Profiled with immunoSEQ multiplex PCR; TCRdb holds only in-frame clones, not every one. The table shows approximately 340,000 clones, with around 90% occurring only once. Sequencing used peripheral blood, obtained after recovery from COVID-19. This chain uses TRBV7-3 with TRBJ2-5, with a possible D match to TRBD1 (6 bases). The sequence came from a human donor who had recovered from COVID-19. CDR3 DNA sequence: TGTGCCAGCAGCCTCTCAGGGGTCGAGGAGACCCAGTACTTC. It translates to CASSLSGVEETQYF.